This TCR beta chain was sequenced for a study of siplizumab effects on memory and regulatory T cells. Looked up from germline, CDR1 is SGHRS and CDR2 is YFSETQ. Between the trimmed V and J ends, which lost 0 bases and 2 bases, there was a span of 6 bases. CDR3 length: 13 residues. On this clone: What it recognizes is unknown.

General study results and limits: Under siplizumab, alloreactive sequences traced to unstimulated CD4+ memory cells were significantly reduced. Researchers could map only a minor fraction of alloreactive clones to unstimulated subsets. The alloresponse seemed to draw substantially on naive T cells, which appeared more diverse than memory cells.

TCRdb's copy holds only in-frame clones and misses some; the assay was immunoSEQ multiplex PCR. This sample has approximately 68,000 clones, with roughly nine tenths found just once. Sample: CD8+ T cells sorted from blood. This clonotype was obtained from a human donor in good health. V usage is TRBV5-1 and J usage is TRBJ2-7, with D maybe TRBD1 (6 bases). The CDR3 reads CASSLEGAYEQYF. The CDR3, as DNA: TGCGCCAGCAGCTTGGAGGGGGCCTACGAGCAGTACTTC.